Below, 32 T cell receptor beta chains from the same sample are listed, as sequenced in a study of T cells after posttransplantation cyclophosphamide. Control samples came 1 year after myeloablative marrow transplants with methotrexate plus calcineurin inhibitor. The table came from immunoSEQ multiplex PCR; TCRdb's copy has only in-frame clones and leaves some out. The sample holds about 21,000 clones; about 86% are singletons and the top ten take more than 2%. Sequencing used PBMCs, obtained approximately 360 days after allogeneic stem cell transplant with calcineurin inhibitor and methotrexate. Receptors originate from a female patient in her 30s who received an allogeneic stem cell transplant from an unrelated donor, was CMV-positive, and had acute and chronic GVHD. The graft donor may have given rise to some T cells.

The gene calls are TRBV19 and TRBJ2-7; possible D gene TRBD2, 6 bases. The V and J ends lost 10 bases and 2 bases respectively, with 12 bases between them. The CDR3 totals 12 residues. Germline CDR1 LNHDA, CDR2 SQIVND (reference sequence). The CDR3 loop is CATSGGAYEQYF. In DNA form, the CDR3 reads TGTGCCACCTCCGGCGGGGCCTACGAGCAGTACTTC. The variable domain in full, with the rest retrieved from reference TRBV19 and TRBJ2-7, is DGGITQSPKYLFRKEGQNVTLSCEQNLNHDAMYWYRQDPGQGLRLIYYSQIVNDFQKGDIAEGYSVSREKKESFPLTVTSAQKNPTAFYLCATSGGAYEQYFGPGTRLTVT.

The chain joins TRBV5-4 to TRBJ1-2; 7 bases fit TRBD1. V trimming: 4 bases; J trimming: 13 bases; junction bases outside the gene matches: 25. The CDR3 totals 17 residues. CDR1 SGHNT and CDR2 YYREEE come from the germline V gene (reference sequence). CDR3 nucleotide sequence: TGTGCCAGCAGCCCCGGAGGGATTCGACGAGGGGGCGATCATGTCACCTTC. This sequence encodes CASSPGGIRRGGDHVTF.

The chain recombines TRBV7-3 with TRBJ2-1; 7 bases are shared with TRBD2. Germline CDR1 reads SGHTA; CDR2 reads FQGTGA. The V gene end was trimmed by 4 bases and the J gene end by 6 bases; junction bases not matched to a gene: 12. The CDR3 runs 16 residues. The DNA of the CDR3 is TGTGCCAGCAGCTCCGGGGGGTCCATATTAATCAATGAGCAGTTCTTC. Translating gives CASSSGGSILINEQFF.

The chain employs TRBV18 and TRBJ2-1; 9 bases agree with TRBD2. Germline CDR1 is KGHSH and CDR2 is LQKENI. This CDR3 spans 15 amino acids. V was pared by 2 bases and J by 9 bases, with 8 bases of the junction left unmatched. CDR3 in amino acids: CASSPGLAGDSEQFF. Here the CDR3 DNA reads TGTGCCAGCTCACCAGGGTTAGCGGGGGATTCTGAGCAGTTCTTC.

The chain links TRBV6-6 to TRBJ2-5; 10 bases agree with TRBD2. Germline V gene sequence: CDR1 MNHNY, CDR2 SVGAGI (reference sequence). With V trimmed by 5 bases and J by 5 bases, 8 bases remained unmatched. This CDR3 is built from 15 residues. The CDR3 DNA reads as TGTGCCAGCAGTCCGGCTAGCGGGGGAGGTGAGACCCAGTACTTC. It translates to CASSPASGGGETQYF.

CDR3 sequence: CASSLDTTVYGYTF. CDR3 in DNA: TGTGCCAGCAGCTTAGATACGACAGTGTATGGCTACACCTTC. The genes are TRBV11-3 and TRBJ1-2; weak D call: TRBD1 (5 bases). The CDR3 has 14 amino acids. V lost 0 bases and J lost 5, with 10 bases in between. Germline V gene data show CDR1 as SGHNT and CDR2 as YENEEA.

The rearrangement joins TRBV20-1 to TRBJ2-1, with TRBD1 as a possible D gene (5 bases). The CDR3 length is 10 residues. Trimming took 3 bases from V and 10 from J, leaving 7 bases between them. Germline CDR1 reads DFQATT; CDR2 reads SNEGSKA (reference sequence). For the CDR3, the DNA is TGCAGTGCTAGCAGGGTGGAGCAGTTCTTC. This codes for CSASRVEQFF.

The chain joins TRBV6-1 to TRBJ1-2; no clear D gene. Germline CDR1 is MNHNS and CDR2 is SASEGT. Trimming cost V 0 bases and J 2 bases, with 16 bases left between them. The CDR3 spans 17 residues. The CDR3 here is CASSEANFPQANYGYTF. CDR3 coding DNA: TGTGCCAGCAGTGAAGCAAATTTTCCCCAGGCCAACTATGGCTACACCTTC.

This chain joins TRBV5-1 and TRBJ2-1; 7 positions match TRBD1. The CDR3 runs 12 residues. Trimming took 4 bases from V and 8 from J; bases not matched to a gene: 3. CDR1 and CDR2 from the germline V gene are SGHRS and YFSETQ. The CDR3 is CASSMGQHEQFF. The CDR3 nucleotides read TGCGCCAGCAGCATGGGACAGCATGAGCAGTTCTTC.

The chain employs TRBV19 and TRBJ1-2, with D unclear. V dropped 8 bases and J dropped 0 bases, with 13 bases sitting between them. The germline gives CDR1 LNHDA, CDR2 SQIVND (reference sequence). The CDR3 spans 14 residues. The CDR3 DNA is TGTGCCAGTGCAACCACGGTTACTAACTATGGCTACACCTTC. This codes for CASATTVTNYGYTF.

The J gene is TRBJ2-2, the V gene TRBV19, with TRBD1 matching over 9 bases. This CDR3 has 14 residues. V lost 11 bases to trimming and J lost 4 bases; unmatched junction nucleotides: 8. Germline lookup yields CDR1 LNHDA and CDR2 SQIVND (reference sequence). CDR3 nucleotides: TGTGCCGGGGGGACAGGGACGTCCACCGGGGAGCTGTTTTTT. Translating gives CAGGTGTSTGELFF.

V is TRBV10-3 and J is TRBJ2-5, with D tentatively TRBD2 (6 bases). This CDR3 spans 15 amino acids. V gave up 9 bases and J gave up 1 base, with 18 bases separating them. Germline lookup yields CDR1 ENHRY and CDR2 SYGVKD. CDR3 DNA: TGTGCCATGCGGGCCGGGACTTCCTTCCAAGAGACCCAGTACTTC. It codes for CAMRAGTSFQETQYF.

This clone appeared once. V and J are TRBV5-1 and TRBJ2-7, with TRBD2 identical over 7 bases. Trimming removed 4 bases from V and 0 bases from J; junction bases left unmatched: 7. Germline values: CDR1 SGHRS, CDR2 YFSETQ. The CDR3 runs 15 residues. CDR3 sequence reads: CASSRTGTNSYEQYF. In nucleotides, the CDR3 is TGCGCCAGCAGCCGGACCGGGACTAACTCCTACGAGCAGTACTTC.

This clone has just a few counts. The rearrangement links TRBV6-1 to TRBJ1-1; a weak D match, TRBD1 (6 bases). The CDR3 totals 15 residues. Trimming took 5 bases from V and 4 from J, leaving 17 bases between them. From germline, CDR1 is MNHNS and CDR2 SASEGT. Here the CDR3 DNA reads TGTGCCAGCAGTCTAGTACAGGGATATTTCACTGAAGCTTTCTTT. It translates to CASSLVQGYFTEAFF.

The chain links TRBV4-1 to TRBJ2-1; D perhaps matches TRBD2 (6 bases). CDR1 and CDR2 (germline): MGHRA, YSYEKL. The V end lost 4 bases, the J end lost 9 bases, and 16 bases lay between the germline ends. The CDR3 runs to 14 residues. The CDR3 nucleotides are TGCGCCAGCAGCCTCTCCCCCGGGGGTACTGAGCAGTTCTTC. Residues: CASSLSPGGTEQFF.

J is TRBJ1-5 and V is TRBV15, with D tentatively TRBD1 (5 bases). The V end lost 6 bases, the J end lost 2 bases, and 17 bases lay between the germline ends. The CDR3 has 16 amino acids. The V gene's germline CDR1 is LNHNV and CDR2 YYDKDF (reference sequence). The CDR3 DNA sequence: TGTGCCACCAGTCCCGTAGCCGGAGGGGGCAATCAGCCCCAGCATTTT. It specifies CATSPVAGGGNQPQHF.

The chain is built from TRBV6-1 and TRBJ2-1; unclear D gene. In germline, CDR1 is MNHNS, CDR2 SASEGT. The CDR3 runs to 15 residues. Trimming cost V 2 bases and J 5 bases, with 13 bases left between them. The chain's CDR3 is CASSEKWVADNEQFF. CDR3 sequence (DNA): TGTGCCAGCAGTGAAAAGTGGGTAGCCGACAATGAGCAGTTCTTC.

The V and J genes are TRBV5-1 and TRBJ1-2; a possible D gene is TRBD1 (5 bases). Germline CDR1 SGHRS, CDR2 YFSETQ. Trimming left V 0 bases short and J 4 bases short, with 25 bases between. The CDR3 loop spans 19 amino acids. CDR3 sequence: CASSLGFGETGAYAYGYTF. The CDR3 bases are TGCGCCAGCAGCTTGGGGTTTGGGGAAACAGGAGCCTACGCCTATGGCTACACCTTC.

This chain links TRBV4-2 with TRBJ2-4; 7 nucleotides match TRBD1. The CDR3 spans 16 residues. Trimming took 4 bases from V and 0 from J; bases not matched to a gene: 6. In germline, CDR1 is LGHNA, CDR2 YNFKEQ. The CDR3 sequence is CASSPGTAVAKNIQYF. Here the CDR3 DNA reads TGTGCCAGCAGCCCGGGGACAGCCGTAGCCAAAAACATTCAGTACTTC.

V is TRBV10-3 and J is TRBJ1-3; D is unresolved. From germline, CDR1 is ENHRY and CDR2 SYGVKD. This CDR3 spans 13 amino acids. Trimming took 8 bases from V and 0 from J, leaving 8 bases between them. CDR3 DNA: TGTGCCATCTCGGGTTCCTCTGGAAACACCATATATTTT. It specifies CAISGSSGNTIYF.

The chain links TRBV5-1 to TRBJ2-7; 8 bases line up with TRBD1. Trimming removed 4 bases from V and 1 base from J; junction bases left unmatched: 4. The V gene's germline CDR1 is SGHRS and CDR2 YFSETQ. This CDR3 comprises 14 residues. CDR3 amino acids: CASSPWTGSYEQYF. CDR3 DNA sequence: TGCGCCAGCAGCCCCTGGACAGGGTCCTACGAGCAGTACTTC.

Only one count was recorded for this clone. The chain has TRBV7-9 and TRBJ1-1; D might be TRBD1 (5 bases). V lost 7 bases and J lost 7, with 16 bases in between. This CDR3 is 13 amino acids long. CDR1 and CDR2 from the germline V gene are SEHNR and FQNEAQ (reference sequence). CDR3 sequence (DNA): TGTGCCAGCATCGGGGGGAGTTTAGGTGAAGCTTTCTTT. This translates into CASIGGSLGEAFF. Full variable domain (missing parts from reference TRBV7-9 and TRBJ1-1): DTGVSQNPRHKITKRGQNVTFRCDPISEHNRLYWYRQTLGQGPEFLTYFQNEAQLEKSRLLSDRFSAERPKGSFSTLEIQRTEQGDSAMYLCASIGGSLGEAFFGQGTRLTVV.

The CDR3 DNA follows: TGTGCCAGCAGCTTATGGCTAGCGGGAGAGCAGTTCTTC. Encoded protein: CASSLWLAGEQFF. The chain carries TRBV7-3 and TRBJ2-1, with TRBD2 matching 9 bases. The length of the CDR3 is 13 residues. Germline CDR1 SGHTA, CDR2 FQGTGA. Germline trimming cut 2 bases from V and 10 bases from J; bases unmatched to any gene: 3. Complete variable domain (other parts from reference TRBV7-3 and TRBJ2-1): GAGVSQTPSNKVTEKGKYVELRCDPISGHTALYWYRQSLGQGPEFLIYFQGTGAADDSGLPNDRFFAVRPEGSVSTLKIQRTERGDSAVYLCASSLWLAGEQFFGPGTRLTVL.

The chain couples TRBV7-2 to TRBJ2-7, with a tentative D call TRBD2 (6 bases). The CDR3 extends over 15 amino acids. The germline gives CDR1 SGHTA, CDR2 FQGNSA. The V and J ends lost 5 bases and 2 bases respectively, with 16 bases between them. CDR3 protein: CASSPLGTRTYEQYF. The CDR3 region has the DNA TGTGCCAGCAGCCCGCTCGGGACTCGGACCTACGAGCAGTACTTC.

This sequence joins TRBV29-1 and TRBJ2-2, with 13 bases that match TRBD2. V shed 6 bases and J 3 bases; nucleotides not matched to a gene: 1. Germline lookup yields CDR1 SQVTM and CDR2 ANQGSEA. The CDR3 spans 14 residues. The CDR3 coding sequence is TGCAGCGTAACTAGCGGGAGGGACACCGGGGAGCTGTTTTTT. It codes for CSVTSGRDTGELFF.

In this sample, this clone turned up once. V gene TRBV7-3 combines with J gene TRBJ1-1, with no clear D. The CDR3 has 15 amino acids. Trimming shortened V by 1 base and J by 0 bases, and 9 bases separated the two germline ends. CDR1 and CDR2 from the germline V gene are SGHTA and FQGTGA. CDR3 bases: TGTGCCAGCAGCTTAATCGCGGTAATGAACACTGAAGCTTTCTTT. Its protein is CASSLIAVMNTEAFF. The full variable domain, rest sourced from reference TRBV7-3 and TRBJ1-1, is GAGVSQTPSNKVTEKGKYVELRCDPISGHTALYWYRQSLGQGPEFLIYFQGTGAADDSGLPNDRFFAVRPEGSVSTLKIQRTERGDSAVYLCASSLIAVMNTEAFFGQGTRLTVV.

The chain recombines TRBV7-2 with TRBJ2-3, with D possibly being TRBD2 (6 bases). Per germline, CDR1 SGHTA and CDR2 FQGNSA. V lost 5 bases to trimming and J lost 4 bases, with 19 bases between them. There are 16 residues in the CDR3. The CDR3 DNA follows: TGTGCCAGCAGCATCCGGCCCGGATGGGAGGCAGATACGCAGTATTTT. Protein product: CASSIRPGWEADTQYF.

The rearrangement uses TRBV6-1 and TRBJ1-2, with unresolved D. Trimming took off 2 bases at V and 0 bases at J, with 10 bases between the two ends. Germline V lookup: CDR1 MNHNS, CDR2 SASEGT. CDR3 size: 15 residues. The CDR3 DNA follows: TGTGCCAGCAGTGAACCGAGCCGGGCTAACTATGGCTACACCTTC. Its protein is CASSEPSRANYGYTF.

This clone appeared a few times. The chain joins TRBV6-4 to TRBJ1-5; 8 bases agree with TRBD1. The V and J ends lost 7 bases and 3 bases, in that order; junction bases with no gene match: 8. In germline, CDR1 is MRHNA, CDR2 SNTAGT. CDR3 size: 15 residues. The chain's CDR3 is CASTRTGLANQPQHF. CDR3 sequence (DNA): TGTGCCAGCACTAGGACAGGGCTCGCCAATCAGCCCCAGCATTTT.

This chain joins TRBV5-4 and TRBJ2-3; TRBD2 matches 12 bases. The CDR3 is 18 residues long. The ends lost 2 bases at V and 6 bases at J; junction bases unmatched: 13. CDR1 and CDR2 from the germline V gene are SGHNT and YYREEE (reference sequence). The DNA for the CDR3 is TGTGCCAGCAGCTTTAGACTAGCGGGAGCCTTATCTAGGGATACGCAGTATTTT. As protein: CASSFRLAGALSRDTQYF. Based on the CDR3 plus reference TRBV5-4 and TRBJ2-3, the full variable domain is ETGVTQSPTHLIKTRGQQVTLRCSSQSGHNTVSWYQQALGQGPQFIFQYYREEENGRGNFPPRFSGLQFPNYSSELNVNALELDDSALYLCASSFRLAGALSRDTQYFGPGTRLTVL.

The rearrangement links TRBV30 to TRBJ2-1, with 11 bases matching TRBD2. V shed 0 bases, J shed 10 bases, and the junction held 8 bases outside the gene matches. CDR1 is GTSNPN and CDR2 is SVGIG in the germline V gene (reference sequence). There are 15 residues in the CDR3. The CDR3 protein is CAWSVLAGGGKEQFF. Written as DNA, the CDR3 is TGTGCCTGGAGTGTTCTAGCGGGGGGTGGCAAGGAGCAGTTCTTC.

The chain employs TRBV19 and TRBJ2-1, with 15 bases matching TRBD2. V trimming: 3 bases; J trimming: 5 bases; junction bases outside the gene matches: 8. Germline CDR1 reads LNHDA; CDR2 reads SQIVND (reference sequence). CDR3 length: 18 amino acids. CDR3 amino acids: CASSIRTSGRARDNEQFF. In nucleotides, the CDR3 is TGTGCCAGTAGTATTAGGACTAGCGGGAGGGCAAGGGACAATGAGCAGTTCTTC.